Each of the 15 T cell receptor beta chains below was sequenced from the same sample in a study of CD8+CD57+ T cells in acquired aplastic anemia. Only patients with CD8+CD57+ cell expansion on flow cytometry were chosen for sequencing. The use of genomic DNA as template underpinned the TCR beta VDJ and CDR3 profiling. TCRdb ran MiXCR on the reads and lists one entry per CDR3 protein. The sample holds under 200,000 distinct CDR3 sequences, less than 60% seen once. Sequencing was carried out using sorted CD4+, CD8+, or CD8+CD57+ T cells (not recorded which) from PBMCs. The source of these receptors is a human donor with aplastic anemia.

The V and J genes are TRBV29-1 and TRBJ2-7; weak D call: TRBD1 (6 bases). CDR1 is SQVTM and CDR2 is ANQGSEA in the germline V gene. The V gene lost 6 bases and the J gene lost 6 bases, with 12 bases spanning the gap. This CDR3 has 11 residues. DNA for the CDR3: TGCAGCGTCACCCGAGGGGGCGAGCAGTACTTC. Encoded protein: CSVTRGGEQYF.

Comments on this clonotype: With a much larger clone just one base away, this may be a read error. This chain connects TRBV6-1 to TRBJ2-2, with D maybe TRBD2 (5 bases). CDR3 length: 15 residues. CDR1 and CDR2 from the germline V gene are MNHNS and SASEGT. CDR3 coding DNA: TGTGCCAGCAACCCGGGGTTGATAAACACCGGGGAGCTGTCTTTT. Translating it yields CASNPGLINTGELSF.

The genes are TRBV25-1 and TRBJ2-2; D is ambiguous. The CDR3 contains 16 residues. CDR1 and CDR2 (germline): MGHDK, SYGVNS. V lost 1 base, J lost 4 bases, and 13 bases lay in between. In DNA, the CDR3 is TGTGCCAGCAGTGAATCGAGGTTTACGAGCACCGGGGAGCTGTTTTTT. It encodes CASSESRFTSTGELFF.

This chain uses TRBV7-9 with TRBJ1-6; D is undetermined. The CDR3 totals 13 residues. Trimming pared 3 bases from V and 9 bases from J, leaving 9 bases between. The germline gives CDR1 SEHNR, CDR2 FQNEAQ (reference sequence). The CDR3 region has the DNA TGTGCCAGCAGCTTCCGACGGATTTCACCCCTCCACTTT. It codes for CASSFRRISPLHF. Full variable domain (missing parts from reference TRBV7-9 and TRBJ1-6): DTGVSQNPRHKITKRGQNVTFRCDPISEHNRLYWYRQTLGQGPEFLTYFQNEAQLEKSRLLSDRFSAERPKGSFSTLEIQRTEQGDSAMYLCASSFRRISPLHFGNGTRLTVT.

CDR3 bases: TGTGCCAGCAGCCCAGGGGACCCTCTCTCGTACAATGAGCAGTTCTTC. It is translated as CASSPGDPLSYNEQFF. This chain connects TRBV7-3 to TRBJ2-1, with D possibly matching TRBD1 (6 bases). Trimming left V 5 bases short and J 4 bases short, with 18 bases between. Germline V lookup: CDR1 SGHTA, CDR2 FQGTGA. This CDR3 is built from 16 residues.

The chain employs TRBV20-1 and TRBJ2-7; 7 bases line up with TRBD2. This CDR3 region has 15 residues. The germline CDR1 and CDR2 sequences are DFQATT and SNEGSKA (reference sequence). Germline trimming cut 1 base from V and 0 bases from J; bases unmatched to any gene: 6. CDR3 DNA sequence: TGCAGTGCTAGAGGCGCGGGGGTGAGCTCCTACGAGCAGTACTTC. This translates into CSARGAGVSSYEQYF.

The rearrangement uses TRBV10-2 and TRBJ1-3; D not certain. Germline V CDR1 and CDR2: WSHSY, SAAADI. The CDR3 length is 16 residues. V lost 5 bases and J 0 bases, leaving 14 bases between the germline ends. DNA for the CDR3: TGCGCCAGCAGTCCTAATCCAAAGAGCTCTGGAAACACCATATATTTT. Translated, it gives CASSPNPKSSGNTIYF.

This clonotype was detected only a few times. This chain connects TRBV18 to TRBJ2-1; D gene unclear. This CDR3 has 16 residues. V was cut by 1 base and J by 10 bases, with 20 bases left in between. Germline CDR1 is KGHSH and CDR2 is LQKENI. Here the CDR3 DNA reads TGTGCCAGCTCACCACTGTCCGGGTGGGCGCATGAGGAGCAGTTCTTC. It encodes CASSPLSGWAHEEQFF.

The sample holds a few counts of this clonotype. This sequence joins TRBV10-3 and TRBJ1-2; D is possibly TRBD1 (6 bases). The CDR3 sequence is 14 residues long. Trimming took off 6 bases at V and 2 bases at J, with 13 bases between the two ends. In germline, CDR1 is ENHRY, CDR2 SYGVKD. The CDR3 reads CAIRSGQGNYGYTF. The CDR3 coding sequence is TGTGCCATCAGAAGTGGGCAGGGGAACTATGGCTACACCTTC.

This clonotype was seen once. V and J are TRBV12-3 or TRBV12-4 and TRBJ1-2, with D unresolved. The CDR3 spans 13 residues. Deletions cut 7 bases from V and 1 base from J, with 10 bases between. The CDR3 loop is CASKETVNYGYTF. CDR3 in DNA: TGTGCCAGCAAGGAGACGGTTAACTATGGCTACACCTTC.

This clonotype was observed a handful of times. A clone one base away is much larger, so this may be a read error. This chain links TRBV11-2 with TRBJ1-2; TRBD1 might be the D (6 bases). Looked up from germline, CDR1 is SGHAT and CDR2 is FQNNGV. This CDR3 is built from 15 residues. The CDR3 DNA reads TGTGCCAGCAGCTTAGAGCCGGGGGCAAACTGTGGCTACACCTTC. Encoded protein: CASSLEPGANCGYTF.

The chain uses TRBV25-1 and TRBJ2-1, with 9 bases fitting TRBD2. J was trimmed by 4 bases and V by 2 bases; bases with no gene match: 9. Germline assignment: CDR1 MGHDK and CDR2 SYGVNS. The CDR3 covers 17 residues. CDR3 DNA sequence: TGTGCCAGCAGTGAAAGAGCTAGCGGGGTTCCATACAATGAGCAGTTCTTC. Protein sequence: CASSERASGVPYNEQFF.

This chain joins TRBV7-3 and TRBJ2-3, with 7 bases lining up with TRBD2. Trimming at V came to 1 base and at J to 0 bases, leaving 4 bases not matched to a gene. Germline values: CDR1 SGHTA, CDR2 FQGTGA. The length of the CDR3 is 16 residues. The CDR3 loop is CASSLISGSSTDTQYF. CDR3 nucleotide sequence: TGTGCCAGCAGCTTAATTAGCGGGTCTAGCACAGATACGCAGTATTTT.

This clonotype was seen at least ten times. The J gene is TRBJ1-2, the V gene TRBV27, with D perhaps TRBD1 (6 bases). V gave up 6 bases and J gave up 7 bases, with 15 bases separating them. Germline values: CDR1 MNHEY, CDR2 SMNVEV (reference sequence). The CDR3 loop spans 13 amino acids. The CDR3 sequence is CASSLAAGVGYTF. CDR3 nucleotides: TGTGCCAGCAGCCTTGCGGCAGGGGTTGGCTACACCTTC.

The chain combines TRBV3-1 with TRBJ2-3; D tentatively fits TRBD1 or TRBD2 (7 bases each). The CDR3 totals 15 residues. Germline V lookup: CDR1 LGHDT, CDR2 YNNKEL (reference sequence). V was trimmed by 3 bases and J by 6 bases, leaving 16 bases between them. The CDR3 region has the DNA TGTGCCAGCAGCCATCGACAGGGAGGGTTGGATACGCAGTATTTT. It is translated as CASSHRQGGLDTQYF.